These 18 T cell receptor beta chains were all obtained from the same sample, sequenced in a study of CD8 T cells in Susac syndrome. RNA totalling about 0.45 to 1 ug underwent reverse transcription with random hexamers. MiXCR, run by TCRdb on the immunoSEQ multiplex PCR reads, gives a single entry per CDR3 protein. The data contain about 210,000 distinct CDR3 sequences, 94% of them singletons. What was sequenced was CD4+ T cells from PBMCs. The receptor set was obtained from a human donor with Susac syndrome.

This chain uses TRBV12-3 or TRBV12-4 with TRBJ1-5; D is uncertain. The CDR3 totals 13 residues. V was pared by 1 base and J by 5 bases, with 6 bases between. In DNA, the CDR3 is TGTGCCAGCAGTTTAGGGCAGGATCAGCCCCAGCATTTT. Translation gives CASSLGQDQPQHF.

This clonotype has only a few counts. This chain connects TRBV6-5 to TRBJ1-1; 10 bases align to TRBD1. V was pared by 5 bases and J by 4 bases, with 1 base of the junction left unmatched. CDR3 length: 13 amino acids. Germline CDR1 is MNHEY and CDR2 is SVGAGI. CDR3 DNA sequence: TGTGCCAGCAGTCGGGACAGGGGCACTGAAGCTTTCTTT. It translates to CASSRDRGTEAFF.

V is TRBV29-1 and J is TRBJ2-3; TRBD1 agrees at 10 bases. V trimming: 2 bases; J trimming: 3 bases; junction bases outside the gene matches: 2. Germline CDR1 reads SQVTM; CDR2 reads ANQGSEA. The CDR3 contains 14 residues. The CDR3 DNA is TGCAGCGTTGAACGGGGACAGGGGACAGATACGCAGTATTTT. Its translation is CSVERGQGTDTQYF.

The chain links TRBV20-1 to TRBJ1-1, with D unclear. The germline V and J ends were trimmed by 0 bases and 1 base, with 9 bases remaining between them. Germline V gene lookup returns CDR1 DFQATT and CDR2 SNEGSKA (reference sequence). This CDR3 is 14 amino acids long. Written as DNA, the CDR3 is TGCAGTGCTAGAGATATGCGAGGGAACACTGAAGCTTTCTTT. It specifies CSARDMRGNTEAFF.

The V and J genes are TRBV20-1 and TRBJ1-1; 9 positions match TRBD1. CDR1 and CDR2 (germline): DFQATT, SNEGSKA (reference sequence). V lost 1 base and J lost 1; bases outside the gene matches: 1. There are 14 residues in the CDR3. The CDR3 protein is CSARAGQGNTEAFF. CDR3 coding DNA: TGCAGTGCTAGAGCGGGACAGGGGAACACTGAAGCTTTCTTT.

V and J are TRBV28 and TRBJ1-1; no clear D. The CDR3 consists of 11 residues. V was shortened by 8 bases and J by 1 base, with 5 bases between the two germline ends. Germline CDR1 and CDR2: MDHEN and SYDVKM. Here the CDR3 DNA reads TGTGCCAGCTGCACGAACACTGAAGCTTTCTTT. Encoded protein: CASCTNTEAFF.

This chain joins TRBV19 and TRBJ1-1, with D hard to call. The CDR3 contains 13 residues. The ends were cut back, 3 bases at V and 4 bases at J, with 9 bases in the middle. Germline V gene sequence: CDR1 LNHDA, CDR2 SQIVND (reference sequence). This CDR3 is CASSIQTGTEAFF. The DNA of the CDR3 is TGTGCCAGTAGTATCCAGACCGGCACTGAAGCTTTCTTT.

The CDR3 loop reads CASSIGQKNNSPLHF. The DNA for the CDR3 is TGTGCCAGCAGCATAGGACAGAAAAATAATTCACCCCTCCACTTT. This chain links TRBV7-6 with TRBJ1-6; TRBD1 is a possible D gene (6 bases). The CDR3 runs 15 residues. The germline V gene has CDR1 SGHVS and CDR2 FNYEAQ. The V gene lost 5 bases and the J gene lost 5 bases, with 13 bases spanning the gap.

The rearrangement uses TRBV2 and TRBJ1-1; no firm D call. CDR1 is SNHLY, CDR2 FYNNEI, per germline. The V end lost 6 bases, the J end lost 3 bases, and 11 bases lay between the germline ends. The CDR3 is made up of 13 amino acids. The CDR3 nucleotides read TGTGCCAGCAGCCTAGCGGGAGACACTGAAGCTTTCTTT. It yields the protein CASSLAGDTEAFF.

This chain uses TRBV20-1 with TRBJ2-3; maybe TRBD2 (5 bases). This CDR3 is 14 amino acids long. Trimming removed 4 bases from V and 6 bases from J, with 17 bases in between. Germline loops: CDR1 DFQATT, CDR2 SNEGSKA (reference sequence). The CDR3 spells CSATRSGRSDTQYF. Written as DNA, the CDR3 is TGCAGTGCTACGAGGTCGGGGAGATCGGATACGCAGTATTTT.

This clonotype has just one count. This chain links TRBV30 with TRBJ2-1; 8 nucleotides align to TRBD2. The trim removed 2 bases at V and 7 bases at J, leaving 10 bases unmatched. Germline V CDR1 and CDR2: GTSNPN, SVGIG (reference sequence). The CDR3 has 15 amino acids. This CDR3 reads CAWSSQQRGFNEQFF. CDR3 DNA sequence: TGTGCCTGGAGTTCCCAGCAGCGGGGGTTTAATGAGCAGTTCTTC.

This sequence joins TRBV4-2 and TRBJ2-5, with 9 bases that match TRBD2. V dropped 4 bases and J dropped 4; count of bases not matched to a gene: 7. This CDR3 contains 15 residues. In germline, CDR1 is LGHNA, CDR2 YNFKEQ. CDR3 DNA: TGTGCCAGCAGCCGAGGCGGGGGGGAAGGAGAGACCCAGTACTTC. As protein: CASSRGGGEGETQYF.

The J gene is TRBJ2-1, the V gene TRBV4-3; D not resolved. Trimming removed 4 bases at V and 10 bases at J, with 14 bases between. The CDR3 has 13 amino acids. Germline CDR1 LGHNA, CDR2 YSLEER. DNA of the CDR3: TGCGCCAGCAGCCGGAACACCGATGGCGAGCAGTTCTTC. Encoded protein: CASSRNTDGEQFF.

The chain is built from TRBV6-1 and TRBJ2-5; D could derive from TRBD1 or TRBD2 (6 bases each). The CDR3 sequence is 13 residues long. The germline V and J ends were trimmed by 7 bases and 4 bases, with 13 bases remaining between them. In germline, CDR1 is MNHNS, CDR2 SASEGT. CDR3 loop: CASTGAGTETQYF. In nucleotides, the CDR3 is TGTGCCAGCACGGGGGCCGGGACAGAGACCCAGTACTTC.

V is TRBV27 and J is TRBJ1-2, with D possibly TRBD1 on 5 matching bases. The ends were cut back, 2 bases at V and 4 bases at J, with 11 bases in the middle. The germline CDR1 and CDR2 sequences are MNHEY and SMNVEV (reference sequence). CDR3 length: 14 amino acids. CDR3 residues: CASSLSAGLYGYTF. The CDR3 nucleotides are TGTGCCAGCAGTTTAAGCGCAGGGCTCTATGGCTACACCTTC.

V usage is TRBV20-1 and J usage is TRBJ2-5; D possibly corresponds to TRBD1 (6 bases). V was cut by 2 bases and J by 2 bases, with 15 bases left in between. The CDR3 runs 15 residues. Germline loops: CDR1 DFQATT, CDR2 SNEGSKA (reference sequence). The CDR3 region is CSARTMTGRQETQYF. As DNA, the CDR3 is TGCAGTGCTAGAACCATGACAGGTAGACAAGAGACCCAGTACTTC.

The rearrangement joins TRBV30 to TRBJ1-6, with TRBD1 matching over 9 bases. V shed 0 bases, J shed 7 bases, and the junction held 7 bases outside the gene matches. Germline CDR1 and CDR2: GTSNPN and SVGIG (reference sequence). CDR3 length equals 16 residues. The CDR3 DNA follows: TGTGCCTGGAGTGTGAAGACAGGGGGTGGAAATTCACCCCTCCACTTT. As protein: CAWSVKTGGGNSPLHF. Based on the CDR3 plus reference TRBV30 and TRBJ1-6, the full variable domain is SQTIHQWPATLVQPVGSPLSLECTVEGTSNPNLYWYRQAAGRGLQLLFYSVGIGQISSEVPQNLSASRPQDRQFILSSKKLLLSDSGFYLCAWSVKTGGGNSPLHFGNGTRLTVT.

The chain uses TRBV5-6 and TRBJ2-5; perhaps TRBD2 as D (5 bases). This CDR3 region has 14 residues. The V gene's germline CDR1 is SGHDT and CDR2 YYEEEE. Deletions cut 0 bases from V and 5 bases from J, with 11 bases between. The CDR3 protein is CASSLAGMGETQYF. CDR3 coding DNA: TGTGCCAGCAGCTTGGCCGGGATGGGGGAGACCCAGTACTTC.